This T cell receptor (beta chain) was sequenced for a study of identical twins. cDNA molecules carried unique molecular identifiers, and template switching added a universal primer site. From the 5' RACE reads, TCRdb called clonotypes with MiXCR, one entry per CDR3 protein. The data contain about 530,000 distinct CDR3 sequences, about a fifth of them seen just once; the ten biggest clones take up approximately 0.52%. Unmatched junction bases numbered 6, after V lost 0 bases and J lost 4 bases. The length of the CDR3 is 17 residues. Germline lookup yields CDR1 SGHTA and CDR2 FQGTGA. The data also belong to a second study, concerning yellow fever vaccine responses in identical twins.

Sequencing was carried out using CD4+ T cells sorted from blood. This clonotype was obtained from a woman younger than 30 in good health. The J gene is TRBJ2-1, the V gene TRBV7-3, with TRBD2 matching 10 bases. The CDR3 nucleotides read TGTGCCAGCAGCTTAACGGCTAGCGGGAGTTTTTACAATGAGCAGTTCTTC. This encodes CASSLTASGSFYNEQFF.